This section outlines one T cell receptor (beta chain) sequence together with its context. A single base separates this from a much larger clone, so it may be a read error. These data originate in a study of molecular identifiers for immune sequencing clone quantification. Libraries for naive CD8 T cells, which were made from approximately 20,000 to 980,000 sorted cells, drew on 10%, 30% or 50% of the RNA. Per germline, CDR1 MNHEY and CDR2 SVGAGI. This CDR3 region has 13 residues. As previously described, bulk TCR libraries were made using listed TCR primers. In TCRdb, the PCR reads were re-called with MiXCR into one record per CDR3 protein. The sample shows about 640,000 distinct CDR3 sequences, roughly 21% of them seen only once.

The specimen was naive CD8+ T cells from blood, with Jurkat cell RNA spiked in. As to subset: FACS-sorted CD8+CD4-CCR7+CD45RA+ naive T cells. This TCR was sampled from a human donor in good health. Some libraries in this study had Jurkat cell RNA spiked in. The chain employs TRBV6-5 and TRBJ2-1, with D perhaps matching TRBD1 (5 bases). The CDR3 nucleotides read TGTGCCGGCAGTTATAGGGGATACAATGAGCAGTTCTTC. Translated, it gives CAGSYRGYNEQFF.